Sequencing of this T cell receptor beta chain was carried out in a study of T-cell reconstitution after alpha-beta-depleted transplantation in children (dated by TCRdb to about 2016). Some background on the complete study: The study quantitatively tracked T-cell immune reconstitution after TCRalphabeta/CD19-depleted allogeneic hematopoietic cell transplantation in children using TCR repertoire profiling.

Libraries were prepared through PCR. TCRdb shows the sequencer as Illumina HiSeq 2500. To normalize quantification of the TCRbeta repertoire, the TCR libraries were built with molecular barcoding that relied on unique molecular identifiers. The raw public reads went through TCRdb reprocessing: fastp at Q25, MiXCR clone calling, in-frame beta chains kept. Rows matching on CDR3 protein sequence are summarized as one entry with the most common DNA and genes. Within this sample are about 24,000 distinct CDR3 sequences, with 11% of them counted one time only. The biggest ten clones account for about 23% of the sample. Many counts were recorded for this clonotype. Its antigen remains unidentified. Base qualities are missing; no much larger clone stands one base away. V gives up 2 bases and J gives up 3 bases, and the segment between their germline ends measures 9 bases. Including the terminal cysteine and phenylalanine, the CDR3 comprises 14 residues. Of the read, only the CDR3 DNA is kept; its 42 bases are in frame from base 1. The germline V gene supplies CDR1 SGHTA and CDR2 FQGNSA.

This sequence uses TRBV7-2 and TRBJ2-3; the D gene cannot be resolved reliably. The sequenced sample was PBMCs from the stem cell graft donor, obtained from the stem cell graft. The clonotype originates from a human donor who donated a stem cell graft to a child with chronic granulomatous disease. CDR3 reads: CASSLSLFTDTQYF. The DNA sequence follows: TGTGCCAGCAGCTTATCCCTTTTTACAGATACGCAGTATTTT.